A selection of T cell receptor beta chains follows, all from one sample in a study of graft-versus-host responses after intestinal transplantation. These receptors' targets are unknown. Some clones are missing from TCRdb's copy, which holds only in-frame ones; the method was immunoSEQ multiplex PCR. The sample carries tens of thousands of clones, about 94% recorded once. The specimen comprised unstimulated CD8+ T cells sorted from spleen or lymph node cells, sampled before intestinal transplant. These receptors originate from a human donor who received an intestinal transplant. The CDR3 runs from the conserved cysteine through the conserved F or W. Each record gives: D gene, clone size, J gene, V gene, CDR3 DNA, CDR3 protein. D genes are given only for firm matches. Size is omitted from some rows. Given values are once, few, many or a class for expanded clones.

>.|.|TRBJ2-1|TRBV4-1
TGCGCCAGCAGCCAATCTAGAGAAAATGAGCAGTTCTTC
CASSQSRENEQFF
>TRBD2|once|TRBJ2-7|TRBV9
TGTGCCAGCAGCGTAGGCGGTAGCGGGAATTCCCCCAACTACGAGCAGTACTTC
CASSVGGSGNSPNYEQYF
>.|.|TRBJ2-2|TRBV7-9
TGTGCCAGCAGCTTAGAGGCAGGGGGGCCCGGGGAGCTGTTTTTT
CASSLEAGGPGELFF
>.|.|TRBJ1-5|TRBV27
TGTGCCGCAGGCTGGAATCAGCCCCAGCATTTT
CAAGWNQPQHF
>.|.|TRBJ2-2|TRBV4-2
TGTGCCAGCAGCCAATATGGGACCGGGGAGCTGTTTTTT
CASSQYGTGELFF
>.|.|TRBJ2-2|TRBV28
TGTGCCAGCACTCTCATGCTCACGTTGGGGGAAACCGGGGAGCTGTTTTTT
CASTLMLTLGETGELFF
>.|.|TRBJ1-5|TRBV6-5
TGTGCCAGCAGTCAGGGGTACAATCAGCCCCAGCATTTT
CASSQGYNQPQHF
>.|.|TRBJ2-1|TRBV6-5
TGTGCCAGCACCTTAGCGGTTCCGGACAATGAGCAGTTCTTC
CASTLAVPDNEQFF
>.|.|TRBJ1-2|TRBV30
TGTGCCTGGAAGTGGGCAGTCTATGGCTACACCTTC
CAWKWAVYGYTF
>TRBD2|.|TRBJ2-7|TRBV28
TGTGCCAGCAGCTCGGGAAGGGGGAGGACTAGCCTTTACTACGAGCAGTACTTC
CASSSGRGRTSLYYEQYF
>.|once|TRBJ2-7|TRBV11-2
TGTGCCAGCAGCTTACCTTCCTACGAGCAGTACTTC
CASSLPSYEQYF
>.|.|TRBJ1-2|TRBV27
TGTGCCAGCAGTTTGCTGGGGTCCTATGGCTACACCTTC
CASSLLGSYGYTF
>TRBD1|.|TRBJ2-7|TRBV6-5
TGTGCCAGCAGCAGGGACAGCTTCTACGAGCAGTACTTC
CASSRDSFYEQYF
>.|.|TRBJ2-1|TRBV5-1
TGCGCCAGCAGCTTGGTTCTAGAGAACAATGAGCAGTTCTTC
CASSLVLENNEQFF
>TRBD2|.|TRBJ2-7|TRBV27
TGTGCCAGCAGTTTATACCCAGCGGGAGGGCCTTACGAGCAGTACTTC
CASSLYPAGGPYEQYF
>.|.|TRBJ2-7|TRBV11-3
TGTGCCAGCAGCTTAGACCCTTCCTACGAGCAGTACTTC
CASSLDPSYEQYF
>.|.|TRBJ2-5|TRBV10-1
TGCGCCAGCAGATTTCGGGAGACCCAGTACTTC
CASRFRETQYF
>.|.|TRBJ2-5|TRBV4-1
TGCGCCAGCAGCCAAGAGACGCTGTGGCAAGAGACCCAGTACTTC
CASSQETLWQETQYF
>.|once|TRBJ1-1|TRBV6-5
TGTGCCAGCAGTCCCGACGGGAACACTGAAGCTTTCTTT
CASSPDGNTEAFF
>.|.|TRBJ1-1|TRBV15
TGTGCCACCAGCAGAAGAGCCCCTCTGACTGAAGCTTTCTTT
CATSRRAPLTEAFF
>TRBD1|.|TRBJ1-2|TRBV7-9
TGTGCCAGCAGCTTAGAAGGGGGCGACGGCTACACCTTC
CASSLEGGDGYTF
>.|.|TRBJ1-2|TRBV2
TGTGCCAGCTCAGAACCCGGGGACTTTCTACAGCGTGGCTACACCTTC
CASSEPGDFLQRGYTF
>.|.|TRBJ2-7|TRBV4-1
TGCGCCAGCAGCCAAGATGGTAGGGACTCCTACGAGCAGTACTTC
CASSQDGRDSYEQYF
>TRBD1|.|TRBJ1-5|TRBV28
TGTGCCAGCAGTATGTCCGGGACAGGGAGGAATCAGCCCCAGCATTTT
CASSMSGTGRNQPQHF
>.|once|TRBJ1-5|TRBV19
TGTGCCAGTGAAGGGACCTCATATAGCAATCAGCCCCAGCATTTT
CASEGTSYSNQPQHF
>TRBD1|.|TRBJ2-7|TRBV9
TGTGCCAGCAGCGCCTCGGGACAGAGCTCCTACGAGCAGTACTTC
CASSASGQSSYEQYF
>TRBD1|.|TRBJ2-1|TRBV19
TGTGCCAGTAGTACACGGACAGGGATCGACTACAATGAGCAGTTCTTC
CASSTRTGIDYNEQFF
>.|once|TRBJ1-1|TRBV23-1
TGCGCCAGCAGTCAATCGAATGAGAGGACTCATAAACTGAACACTGAAGCTTTCTTT
CASSQSNERTHKLNTEAFF
>TRBD1|.|TRBJ1-4|TRBV9
TGTGCCAGCAGCCCTGGGACAGGGAAGGGGGAAAAACTGTTTTTT
CASSPGTGKGEKLFF
>.|.|TRBJ1-1|TRBV5-6
TGTGCCAGCAGCTCTTACGGCGGGGTAGCTTTCTTT
CASSSYGGVAFF
>.|.|TRBJ2-7|TRBV27
TGTGCCAGCAGCCCCAATACAGGGAGGGTCGACGAGCAGTACTTC
CASSPNTGRVDEQYF
>TRBD1|.|TRBJ2-5|TRBV15
TGTGCCACCAGCAGAGGGTTCGGACAGGGGGCAGAGACCCAGTACTTC
CATSRGFGQGAETQYF
>.|.|TRBJ2-2|TRBV28
TGTGCCAGCAGTTTACTAGCGAACACCGGGGAGCTGTTTTTT
CASSLLANTGELFF
>TRBD2|.|TRBJ2-3|TRBV27
TGTGCCAGCAGTTTACTCCTCTCTAGCGGCCCCGGGGATACGCAGTATTTT
CASSLLLSSGPGDTQYF
>.|.|TRBJ2-1|TRBV5-5
TGTGCCAGCAGCCATAGTGGGGGGCAATCCTTGGATGAGCAGTTCTTC
CASSHSGGQSLDEQFF
>.|.|TRBJ2-1|TRBV5-5
TGTGCCAGCAGCCTGACTGGAGGGAGCTACAATGAGCAGTTCTTC
CASSLTGGSYNEQFF
>.|.|TRBJ1-4|TRBV9
TGTGCCAGCAGCGTAGACGGGGGGATGGGTGAAAAACTGTTTTTT
CASSVDGGMGEKLFF
>.|once|TRBJ2-7|TRBV6-4
TGTGCCAGCATCCAGGGGAGATGGAACGAGCAGTACTTC
CASIQGRWNEQYF
>TRBD2|.|TRBJ2-7|TRBV7-3
TGTGCCAGCAGCCAGGGACTAGCGGGAGATAACGAGCAGTACTTC
CASSQGLAGDNEQYF
>.|.|TRBJ2-1|TRBV7-9
TGTGCCAGCAGCCCACCCAGGGGACGCAATGAGCAGTTCTTC
CASSPPRGRNEQFF
>.|once|TRBJ2-3|TRBV5-1
TGCGCCAGCAGCTTGTGGAGGGGGCCTACAGATACGCAGTATTTT
CASSLWRGPTDTQYF
>.|.|TRBJ2-1|TRBV11-1
TGTGCCAGCAGCGCCTTAGGGTCTAGCTCCTACAATGAGCAGTTCTTC
CASSALGSSSYNEQFF
>.|.|TRBJ1-2|TRBV19
TGTGCCAGTAACCCCGGCAGCGGGTGGGACTATGGCTACACCTTC
CASNPGSGWDYGYTF
>.|.|TRBJ2-7|TRBV7-8
TGTGCCAGCAGCTTAGCAGGGACTTACCGGGACAGCGAGCAGTACTTC
CASSLAGTYRDSEQYF
>TRBD2|.|TRBJ2-1|TRBV2
TGTGCCAGCAGTGAAGAGGGACTAGCGGGAGGGCCTGGGGATGAGCAGTTCTTC
CASSEEGLAGGPGDEQFF
>.|.|TRBJ2-7|TRBV5-1
TGCGCCAGCAGCTTTTCAGGATCCTACGAGCAGTACTTC
CASSFSGSYEQYF
>.|.|TRBJ1-2|TRBV9
TGTGCCAGCAGCGTAGGTGCAGGGAGCAACTATGGCTACACCTTC
CASSVGAGSNYGYTF
>.|.|TRBJ2-7|TRBV27
TGTGCCAGCAGGACCCCAGTAGCGGAAACCTACGAGCAGTACTTC
CASRTPVAETYEQYF
>.|.|TRBJ2-5|TRBV5-6
TGTGCCAGCAGCTTGGTTTCACCCCAAGAGACCCAGTACTTC
CASSLVSPQETQYF